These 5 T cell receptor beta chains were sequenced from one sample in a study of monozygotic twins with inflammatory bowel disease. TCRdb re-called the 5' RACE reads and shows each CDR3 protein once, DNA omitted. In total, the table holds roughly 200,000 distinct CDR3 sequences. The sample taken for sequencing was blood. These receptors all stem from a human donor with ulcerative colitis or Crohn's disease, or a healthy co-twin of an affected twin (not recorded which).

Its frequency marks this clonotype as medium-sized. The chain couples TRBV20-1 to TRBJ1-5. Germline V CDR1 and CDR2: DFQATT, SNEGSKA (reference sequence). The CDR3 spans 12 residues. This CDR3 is CSAREVNQPQHF.

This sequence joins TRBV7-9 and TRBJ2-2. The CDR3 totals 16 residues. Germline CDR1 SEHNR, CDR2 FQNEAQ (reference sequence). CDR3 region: CASSLWLAANTGELFF. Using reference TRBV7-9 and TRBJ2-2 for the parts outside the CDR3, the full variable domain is DTGVSQNPRHKITKRGQNVTFRCDPISEHNRLYWYRQTLGQGPEFLTYFQNEAQLEKSRLLSDRFSAERPKGSFSTLEIQRTEQGDSAMYLCASSLWLAANTGELFFGEGSRLTVL.

The CDR3 protein is CASSSPGQAGDTQYF. This chain links TRBV5-6 with TRBJ2-3; TCRdb gives TRBD1 as the D gene, but with no DNA this cannot be confirmed. The CDR3 runs 15 residues. Germline V gene data show CDR1 as SGHDT and CDR2 as YYEEEE.

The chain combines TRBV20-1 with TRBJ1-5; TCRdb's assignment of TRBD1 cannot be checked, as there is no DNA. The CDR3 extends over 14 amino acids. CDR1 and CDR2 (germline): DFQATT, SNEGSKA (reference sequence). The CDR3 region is CSAPLQGRNQPQHF.

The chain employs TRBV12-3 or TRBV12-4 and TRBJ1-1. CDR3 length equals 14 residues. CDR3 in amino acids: CASSPQETNTEAFF.